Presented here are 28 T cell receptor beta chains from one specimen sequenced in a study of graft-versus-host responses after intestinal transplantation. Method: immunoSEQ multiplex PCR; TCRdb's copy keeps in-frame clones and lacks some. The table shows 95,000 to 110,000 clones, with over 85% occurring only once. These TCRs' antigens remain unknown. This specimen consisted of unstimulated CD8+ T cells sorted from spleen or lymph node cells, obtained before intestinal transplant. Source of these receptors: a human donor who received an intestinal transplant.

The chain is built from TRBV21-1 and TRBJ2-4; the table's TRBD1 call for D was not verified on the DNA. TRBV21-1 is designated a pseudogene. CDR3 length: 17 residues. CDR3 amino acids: CASRVRLLQQRKNIQYF. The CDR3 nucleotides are TGTGCCAGCAGAGTTAGGCTGCTACAGCAAAGAAAAAACATTCAGTACTTC.

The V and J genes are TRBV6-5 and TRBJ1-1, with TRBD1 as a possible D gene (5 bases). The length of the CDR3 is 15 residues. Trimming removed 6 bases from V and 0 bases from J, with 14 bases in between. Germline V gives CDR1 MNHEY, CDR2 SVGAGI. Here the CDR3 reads CASRGGGYMNTEAFF. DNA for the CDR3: TGTGCCAGCAGAGGCGGGGGGTACATGAACACTGAAGCTTTCTTT.

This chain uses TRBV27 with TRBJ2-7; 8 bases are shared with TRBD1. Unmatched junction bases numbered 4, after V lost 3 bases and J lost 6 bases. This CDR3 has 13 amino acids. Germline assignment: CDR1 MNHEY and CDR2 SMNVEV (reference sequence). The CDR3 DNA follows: TGTGCCAGCAGTTTCAGGGGGCAAGGCGAGCAGTACTTC. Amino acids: CASSFRGQGEQYF.

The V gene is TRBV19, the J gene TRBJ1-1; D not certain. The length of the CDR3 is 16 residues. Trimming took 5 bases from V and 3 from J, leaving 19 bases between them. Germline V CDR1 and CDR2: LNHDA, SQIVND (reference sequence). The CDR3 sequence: CASSPMGNVRDTEAFF. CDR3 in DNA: TGTGCCAGTAGTCCGATGGGGAACGTGAGAGACACTGAAGCTTTCTTT.

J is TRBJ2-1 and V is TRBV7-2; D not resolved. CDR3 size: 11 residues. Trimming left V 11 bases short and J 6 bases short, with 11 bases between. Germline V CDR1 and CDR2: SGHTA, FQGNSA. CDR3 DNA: TGTGCCGGCTCCAGCAGCAATGAGCAGTTCTTC. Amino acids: CAGSSSNEQFF.

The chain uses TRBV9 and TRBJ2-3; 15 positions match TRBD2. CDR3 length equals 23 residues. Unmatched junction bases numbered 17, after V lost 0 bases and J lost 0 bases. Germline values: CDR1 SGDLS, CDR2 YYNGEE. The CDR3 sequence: CASSVDHTPWTSGGGPSTDTQYF. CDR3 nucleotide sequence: TGTGCCAGCAGCGTAGATCATACTCCGTGGACTAGCGGGGGGGGTCCTAGCACAGATACGCAGTATTTT.

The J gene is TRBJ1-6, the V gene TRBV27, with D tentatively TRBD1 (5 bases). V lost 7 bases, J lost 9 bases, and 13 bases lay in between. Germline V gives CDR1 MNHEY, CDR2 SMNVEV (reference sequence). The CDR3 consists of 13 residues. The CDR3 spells CASTSGGSSPLHF. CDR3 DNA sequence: TGTGCCAGCACCTCGGGGGGAAGTTCACCCCTCCACTTT.

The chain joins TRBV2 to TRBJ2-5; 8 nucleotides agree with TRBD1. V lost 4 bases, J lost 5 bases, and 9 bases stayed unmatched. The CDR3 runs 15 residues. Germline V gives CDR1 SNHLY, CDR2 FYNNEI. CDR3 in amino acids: CASSAGTGSRETQYF. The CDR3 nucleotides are TGTGCCAGCAGTGCCGGGACAGGCAGTCGGGAGACCCAGTACTTC.

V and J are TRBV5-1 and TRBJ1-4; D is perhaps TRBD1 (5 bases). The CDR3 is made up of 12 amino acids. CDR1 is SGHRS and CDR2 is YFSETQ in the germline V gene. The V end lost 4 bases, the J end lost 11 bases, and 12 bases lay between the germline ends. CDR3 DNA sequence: TGCGCCAGCAGCATGCAGGGAACTAAACTGTTTTTT. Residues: CASSMQGTKLFF. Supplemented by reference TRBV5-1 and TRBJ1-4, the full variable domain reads KAGVTQTPRYLIKTRGQQVTLSCSPISGHRSVSWYQQTPGQGLQFLFEYFSETQRNKGNFPGRFSGRQFSNSRSEMNVSTLELGDSALYLCASSMQGTKLFFGSGTQLSVL.

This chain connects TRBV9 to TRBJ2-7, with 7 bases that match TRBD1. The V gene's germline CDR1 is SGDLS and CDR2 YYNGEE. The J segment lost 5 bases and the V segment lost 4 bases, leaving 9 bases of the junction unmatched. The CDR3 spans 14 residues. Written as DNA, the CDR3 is TGTGCCAGCAGCATCTACGGACAGGCGGACGAGCAGTACTTC. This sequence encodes CASSIYGQADEQYF. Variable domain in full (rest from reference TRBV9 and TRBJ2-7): DSGVTQTPKHLITATGQRVTLRCSPRSGDLSVYWYQQSLDQGLQFLIQYYNGEERAKGNILERFSAQQFPDLHSELNLSSLELGDSALYFCASSIYGQADEQYFGPGTRLTVT.

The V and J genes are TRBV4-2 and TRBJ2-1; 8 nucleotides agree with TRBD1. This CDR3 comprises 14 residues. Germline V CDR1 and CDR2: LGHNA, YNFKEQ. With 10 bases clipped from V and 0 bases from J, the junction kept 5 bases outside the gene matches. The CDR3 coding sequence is TGTGCCACTCAGGGGGCTAGCTCCTACAATGAGCAGTTCTTC. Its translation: CATQGASSYNEQFF.

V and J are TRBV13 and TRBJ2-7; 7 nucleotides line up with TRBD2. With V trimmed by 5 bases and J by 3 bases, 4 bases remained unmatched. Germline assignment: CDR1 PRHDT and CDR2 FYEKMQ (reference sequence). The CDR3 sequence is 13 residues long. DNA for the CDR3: TGTGCCAGCAGCGGTGGACTAGACTACGAGCAGTACTTC. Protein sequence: CASSGGLDYEQYF.

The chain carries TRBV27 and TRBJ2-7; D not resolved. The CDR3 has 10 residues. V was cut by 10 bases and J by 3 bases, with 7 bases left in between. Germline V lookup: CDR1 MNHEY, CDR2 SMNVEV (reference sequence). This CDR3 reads CANPNYEQYF. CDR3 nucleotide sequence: TGTGCCAACCCTAACTACGAGCAGTACTTC.

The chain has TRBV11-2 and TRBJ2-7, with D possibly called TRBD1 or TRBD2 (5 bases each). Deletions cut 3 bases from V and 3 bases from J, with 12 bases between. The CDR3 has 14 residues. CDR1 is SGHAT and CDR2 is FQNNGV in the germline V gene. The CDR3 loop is CASSFGTGNYEQYF. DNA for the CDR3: TGTGCCAGCAGCTTCGGGACGGGAAACTACGAGCAGTACTTC.

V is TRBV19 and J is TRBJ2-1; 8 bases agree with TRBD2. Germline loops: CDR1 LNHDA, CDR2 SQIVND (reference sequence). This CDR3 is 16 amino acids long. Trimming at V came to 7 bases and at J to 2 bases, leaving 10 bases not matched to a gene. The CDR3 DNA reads TGTGCCAGTACCGCGGGGGGCGCATATCCCTACAATGAGCAGTTCTTC. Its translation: CASTAGGAYPYNEQFF.

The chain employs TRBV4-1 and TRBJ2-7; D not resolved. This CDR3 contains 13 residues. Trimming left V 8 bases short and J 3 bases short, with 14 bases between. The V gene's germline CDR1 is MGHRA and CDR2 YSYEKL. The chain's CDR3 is CASAWGKGYEQYF. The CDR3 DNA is TGCGCCAGCGCGTGGGGAAAGGGCTACGAGCAGTACTTC.

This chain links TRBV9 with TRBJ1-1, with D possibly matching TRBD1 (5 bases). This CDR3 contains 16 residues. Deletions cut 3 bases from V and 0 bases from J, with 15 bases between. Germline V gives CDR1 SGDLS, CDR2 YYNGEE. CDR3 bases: TGTGCCAGCAGCGCCCCTATGGGGGGTTTGAACACTGAAGCTTTCTTT. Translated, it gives CASSAPMGGLNTEAFF.

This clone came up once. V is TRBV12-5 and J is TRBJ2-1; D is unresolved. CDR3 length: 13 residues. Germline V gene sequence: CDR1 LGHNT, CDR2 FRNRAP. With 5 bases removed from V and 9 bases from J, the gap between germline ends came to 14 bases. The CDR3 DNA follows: TGTGCTAGTGGTCCCGCCCCGGGTAGTGAGCAGTTCTTC. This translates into CASGPAPGSEQFF.

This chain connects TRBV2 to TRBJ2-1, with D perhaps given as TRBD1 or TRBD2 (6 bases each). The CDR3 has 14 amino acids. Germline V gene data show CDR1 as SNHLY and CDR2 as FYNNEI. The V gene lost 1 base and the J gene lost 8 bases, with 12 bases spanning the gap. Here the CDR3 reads CASSEGGAKDEQFF. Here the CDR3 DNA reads TGTGCCAGCAGTGAAGGGGGGGCCAAGGATGAGCAGTTCTTC.

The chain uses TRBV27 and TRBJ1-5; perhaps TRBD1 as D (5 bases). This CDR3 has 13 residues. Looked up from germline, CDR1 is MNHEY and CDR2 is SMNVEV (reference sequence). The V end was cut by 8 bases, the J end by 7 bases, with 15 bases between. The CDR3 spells CASGTGGGQPQHF. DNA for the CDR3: TGTGCCAGCGGTACTGGGGGGGGGCAGCCCCAGCATTTT.

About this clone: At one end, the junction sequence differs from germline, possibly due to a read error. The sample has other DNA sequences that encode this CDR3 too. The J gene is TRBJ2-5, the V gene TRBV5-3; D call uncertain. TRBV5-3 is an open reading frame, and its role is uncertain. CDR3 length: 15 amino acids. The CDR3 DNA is TGTGCCAGAAGCCTCGTCTCTCCGCAAAAAGAGACTCAGTACTTC. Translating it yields CARSLVSPQKETQYF.

The CDR3 nucleotides are TGTGCCACCAGCACCCCCGCCCACGAGCAGTACTTC. This sequence encodes CATSTPAHEQYF. This rearrangement joins TRBV15 to TRBJ2-7; D is ambiguous. Trimming took off 4 bases at V and 5 bases at J, with 9 bases between the two ends. CDR1 and CDR2 (germline): LNHNV, YYDKDF (reference sequence). The CDR3 has 12 amino acids.

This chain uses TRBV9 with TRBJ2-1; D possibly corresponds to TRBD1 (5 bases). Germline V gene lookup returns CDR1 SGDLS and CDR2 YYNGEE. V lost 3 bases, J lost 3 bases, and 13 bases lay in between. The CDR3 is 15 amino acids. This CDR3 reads CASSDPTDSYNEQFF. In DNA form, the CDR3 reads TGTGCCAGCAGCGACCCGACAGATAGCTACAATGAGCAGTTCTTC.

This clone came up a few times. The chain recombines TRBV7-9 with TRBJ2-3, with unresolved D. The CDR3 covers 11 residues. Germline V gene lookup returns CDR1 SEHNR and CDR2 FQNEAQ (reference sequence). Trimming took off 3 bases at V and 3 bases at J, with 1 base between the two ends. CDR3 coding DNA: TGTGCCAGCAGCTTTACAGATACGCAGTATTTT. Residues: CASSFTDTQYF.

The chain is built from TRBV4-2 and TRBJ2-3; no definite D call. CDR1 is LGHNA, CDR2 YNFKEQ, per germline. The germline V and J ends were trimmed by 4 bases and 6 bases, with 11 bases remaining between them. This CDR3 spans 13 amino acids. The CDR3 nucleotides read TGTGCCAGCAGCCCAACCCTCCCCGATACGCAGTATTTT. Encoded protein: CASSPTLPDTQYF.

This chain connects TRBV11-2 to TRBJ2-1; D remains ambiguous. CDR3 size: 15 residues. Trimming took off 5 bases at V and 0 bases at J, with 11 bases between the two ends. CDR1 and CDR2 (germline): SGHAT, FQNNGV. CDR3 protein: CASSRVQYSYNEQFF. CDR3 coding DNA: TGTGCCAGCAGCCGAGTACAGTACTCCTACAATGAGCAGTTCTTC. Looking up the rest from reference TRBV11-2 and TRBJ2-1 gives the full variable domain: EAGVAQSPRYKIIEKRQSVAFWCNPISGHATLYWYQQILGQGPKLLIQFQNNGVVDDSQLPKDRFSAERLKGVDSTLKIQPAKLEDSAVYLCASSRVQYSYNEQFFGPGTRLTVL.

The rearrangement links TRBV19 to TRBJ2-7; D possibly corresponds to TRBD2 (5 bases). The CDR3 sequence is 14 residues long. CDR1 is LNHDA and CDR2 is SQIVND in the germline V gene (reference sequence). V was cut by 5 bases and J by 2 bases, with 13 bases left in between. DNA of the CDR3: TGTGCCAGTAGTGAGTCCGGGAACCCCTACGAGCAGTACTTC. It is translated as CASSESGNPYEQYF.

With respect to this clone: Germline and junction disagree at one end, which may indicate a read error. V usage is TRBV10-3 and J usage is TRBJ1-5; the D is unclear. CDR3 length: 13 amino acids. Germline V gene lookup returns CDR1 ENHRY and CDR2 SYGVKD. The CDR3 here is CAVSQDSNQPQHF. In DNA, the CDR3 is TGTGCCGTCAGTCAGGATAGCAATCAGCCCCAGCATTTT.